The source of this TCR beta chain is a study of blood T cell repertoires in COVID-19. About the research overall: Samples of COVID-19 (acute and convalescent) were obtained from the United States, Italy and Spain. Sample material is recorded as cDNA or gDNA derived from T cells, B-cell-depleted T cells, or PBMCs.

Source study methods: Researchers report that nucleated cell counts were estimated from reference gene primer amplification. Assay: immunoSEQ multiplex PCR; the TCRdb copy retains only in-frame clones and omits some. V, J and clone size were drawn from that table, and D and trimming were deduced from the DNA. The sample records 150,000 to 200,000 clones, approximately 83% being singletons. Germline lookup yields CDR1 MDHEN and CDR2 SYDVKM. V lost 6 bases to trimming and J lost 6 bases, with 15 bases between them. This CDR3 is 14 amino acids long. The V gene is TRBV28, the J gene TRBJ1-5, with a tentative D call TRBD1 (5 bases). The sample was peripheral blood. This sequence originates from a human donor with active or convalescent COVID-19. The donor label of this sample is uncertain. The CDR3, as DNA: TGTGCCAGCAGGGTAGGGGTGTGGCGTCAGCCCCAGCATTTT. Protein sequence: CASRVGVWRQPQHF.